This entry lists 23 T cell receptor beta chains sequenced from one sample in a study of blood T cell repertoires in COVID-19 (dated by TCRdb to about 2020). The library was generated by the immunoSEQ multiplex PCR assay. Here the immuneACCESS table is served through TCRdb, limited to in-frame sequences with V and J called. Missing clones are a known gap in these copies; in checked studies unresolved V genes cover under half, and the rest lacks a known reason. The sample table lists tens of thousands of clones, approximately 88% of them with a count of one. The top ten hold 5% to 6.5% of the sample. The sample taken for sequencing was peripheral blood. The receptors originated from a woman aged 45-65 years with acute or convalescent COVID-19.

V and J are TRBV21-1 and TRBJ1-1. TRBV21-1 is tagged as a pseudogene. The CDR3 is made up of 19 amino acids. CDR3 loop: CASSKMSKQNRGGFTEAFF. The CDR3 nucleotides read TGTGCCAGCAGCAAAATGAGCAAACAGAACCGGGGAGGATTTACTGAAGCTTTCTTT.

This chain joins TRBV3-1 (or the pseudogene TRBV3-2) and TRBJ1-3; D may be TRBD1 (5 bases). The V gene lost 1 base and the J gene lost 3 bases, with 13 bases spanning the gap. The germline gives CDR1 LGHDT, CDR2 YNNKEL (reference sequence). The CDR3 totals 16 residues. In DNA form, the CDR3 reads TGTGCCAGCAGCCAAGTTGGTGGGGCGCTTGGAAACACCATATATTTT. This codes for CASSQVGGALGNTIYF.

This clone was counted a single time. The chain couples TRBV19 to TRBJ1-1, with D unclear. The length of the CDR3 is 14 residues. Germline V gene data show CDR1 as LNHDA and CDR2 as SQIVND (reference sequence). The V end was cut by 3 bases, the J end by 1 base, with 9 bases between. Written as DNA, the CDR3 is TGTGCCAGTAGTATCTTGGCCGAGAACACTGAAGCTTTCTTT. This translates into CASSILAENTEAFF.

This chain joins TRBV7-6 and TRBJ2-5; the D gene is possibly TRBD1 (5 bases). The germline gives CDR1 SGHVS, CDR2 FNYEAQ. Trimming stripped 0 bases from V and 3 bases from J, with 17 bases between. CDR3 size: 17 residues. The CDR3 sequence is CASSLAPPSRGEETQYF. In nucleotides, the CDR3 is TGTGCCAGCAGCTTAGCGCCCCCTAGTAGGGGCGAAGAGACCCAGTACTTC.

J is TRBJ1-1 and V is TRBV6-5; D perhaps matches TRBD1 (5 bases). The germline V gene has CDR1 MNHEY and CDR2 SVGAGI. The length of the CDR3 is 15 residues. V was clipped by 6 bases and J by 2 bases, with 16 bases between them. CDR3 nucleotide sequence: TGTGCCAGCAGCAACGACCCTCAGGGTAACACTGAAGCTTTCTTT. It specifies CASSNDPQGNTEAFF.

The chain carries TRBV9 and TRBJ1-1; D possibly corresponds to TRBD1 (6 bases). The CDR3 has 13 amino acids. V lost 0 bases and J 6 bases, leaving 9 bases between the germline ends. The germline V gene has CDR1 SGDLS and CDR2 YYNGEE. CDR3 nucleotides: TGTGCCAGCAGCGTAGTAACAGGGTCTGAAGCTTTCTTT. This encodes CASSVVTGSEAFF.

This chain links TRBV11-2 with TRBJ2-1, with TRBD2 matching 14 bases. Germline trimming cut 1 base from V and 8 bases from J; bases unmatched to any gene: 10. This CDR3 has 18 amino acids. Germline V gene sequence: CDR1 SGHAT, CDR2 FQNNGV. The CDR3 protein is CASSLVGTSGGFKDEQFF. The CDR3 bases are TGTGCCAGCAGCTTAGTCGGGACTAGCGGGGGTTTTAAGGATGAGCAGTTCTTC.

The CDR3 protein is CASSQNRGQPQHF. The CDR3 coding sequence is TGTGCCAGCAGCCAAAATCGGGGACAGCCCCAGCATTTT. This chain joins TRBV3-1 (or the pseudogene TRBV3-2) and TRBJ1-5; D gene ambiguous. Germline V lookup: CDR1 LGHDT, CDR2 YNNKEL (reference sequence). V was pared by 2 bases and J by 7 bases, with 9 bases between. CDR3 length equals 13 residues.

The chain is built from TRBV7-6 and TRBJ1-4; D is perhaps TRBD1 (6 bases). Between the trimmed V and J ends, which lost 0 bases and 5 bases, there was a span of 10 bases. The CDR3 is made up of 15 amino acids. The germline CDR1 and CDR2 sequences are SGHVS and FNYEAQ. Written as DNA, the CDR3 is TGTGCCAGCAGCTTAGCGAGCGGGGGCAATGAAAAACTGTTTTTT. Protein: CASSLASGGNEKLFF.

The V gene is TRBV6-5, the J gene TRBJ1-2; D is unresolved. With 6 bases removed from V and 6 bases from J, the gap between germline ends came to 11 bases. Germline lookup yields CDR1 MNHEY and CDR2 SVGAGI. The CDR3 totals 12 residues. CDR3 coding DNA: TGTGCCAGCAGCCCGATTGGAGATGGCTACACCTTC. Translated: CASSPIGDGYTF.

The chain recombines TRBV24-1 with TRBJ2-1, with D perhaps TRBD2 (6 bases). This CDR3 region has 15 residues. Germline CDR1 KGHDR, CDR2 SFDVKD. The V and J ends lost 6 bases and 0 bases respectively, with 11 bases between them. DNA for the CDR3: TGTGCCACCAGTATTAGCGGACCCTCCTACAATGAGCAGTTCTTC. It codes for CATSISGPSYNEQFF.

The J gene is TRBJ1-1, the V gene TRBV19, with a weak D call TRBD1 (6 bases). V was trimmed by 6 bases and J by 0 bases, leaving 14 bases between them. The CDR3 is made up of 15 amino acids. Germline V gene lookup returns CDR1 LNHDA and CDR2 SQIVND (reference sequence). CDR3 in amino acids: CASRVNREMNTEAFF. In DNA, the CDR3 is TGTGCCAGTAGGGTCAACAGGGAGATGAACACTGAAGCTTTCTTT.

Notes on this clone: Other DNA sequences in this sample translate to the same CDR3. The CDR3 DNA reads as TGCGCCAGCAGCCAAGACAGGAACACTGAAGCTTTCTTT. Its protein product is CASSQDRNTEAFF. The chain recombines TRBV4-3 with TRBJ1-1; the D is unclear. The germline V and J ends were trimmed by 0 bases and 1 base, with 3 bases remaining between them. The CDR3 runs 13 residues. The germline gives CDR1 LGHNA, CDR2 YSLEER.

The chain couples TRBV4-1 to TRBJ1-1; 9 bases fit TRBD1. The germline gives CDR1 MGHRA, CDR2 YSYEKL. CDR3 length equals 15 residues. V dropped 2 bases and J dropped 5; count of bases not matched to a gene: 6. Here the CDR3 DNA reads TGCGCCAGCAGCCAAACAGGGGGCCGAAGGACTGAAGCTTTCTTT. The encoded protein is CASSQTGGRRTEAFF.

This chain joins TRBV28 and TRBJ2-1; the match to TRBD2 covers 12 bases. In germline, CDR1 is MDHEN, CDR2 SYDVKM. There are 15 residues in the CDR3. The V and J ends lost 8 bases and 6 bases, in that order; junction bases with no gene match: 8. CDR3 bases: TGTGCCAGCCACCTAGCGGGAGGGCCGTCCAATGAGCAGTTCTTC. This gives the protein CASHLAGGPSNEQFF. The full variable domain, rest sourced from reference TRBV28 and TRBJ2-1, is DVKVTQSSRYLVKRTGEKVFLECVQDMDHENMFWYRQDPGLGLRLIYFSYDVKMKEKGDIPEGYSVSREKKERFSLILESASTNQTSMYLCASHLAGGPSNEQFFGPGTRLTVL.

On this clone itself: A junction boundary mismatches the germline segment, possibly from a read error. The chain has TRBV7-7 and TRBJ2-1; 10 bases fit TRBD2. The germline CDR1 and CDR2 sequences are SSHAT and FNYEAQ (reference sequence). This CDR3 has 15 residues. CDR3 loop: CASSLALAGVGEQFF. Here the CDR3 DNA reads TGTGCTAGCAGCTTAGCGCTAGCGGGAGTGGGTGAGCAGTTCTTC.

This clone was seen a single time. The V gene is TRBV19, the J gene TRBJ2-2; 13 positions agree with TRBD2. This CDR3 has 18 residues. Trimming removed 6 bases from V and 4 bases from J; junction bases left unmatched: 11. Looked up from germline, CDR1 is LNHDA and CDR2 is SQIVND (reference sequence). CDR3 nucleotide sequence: TGTGCCAGTAGGTTGGGACTAGCGGGATCTTCAAGCACCGGGGAGCTGTTTTTT. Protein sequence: CASRLGLAGSSSTGELFF. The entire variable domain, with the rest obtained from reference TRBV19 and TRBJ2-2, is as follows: DGGITQSPKYLFRKEGQNVTLSCEQNLNHDAMYWYRQDPGQGLRLIYYSQIVNDFQKGDIAEGYSVSREKKESFPLTVTSAQKNPTAFYLCASRLGLAGSSSTGELFFGEGSRLTVL.

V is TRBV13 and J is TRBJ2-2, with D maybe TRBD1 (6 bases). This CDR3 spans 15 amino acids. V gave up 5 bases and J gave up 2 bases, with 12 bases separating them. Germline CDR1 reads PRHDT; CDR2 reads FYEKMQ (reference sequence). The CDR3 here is CASSPRDTNTGELFF. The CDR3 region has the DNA TGTGCCAGCAGCCCCCGGGACACAAACACCGGGGAGCTGTTTTTT.

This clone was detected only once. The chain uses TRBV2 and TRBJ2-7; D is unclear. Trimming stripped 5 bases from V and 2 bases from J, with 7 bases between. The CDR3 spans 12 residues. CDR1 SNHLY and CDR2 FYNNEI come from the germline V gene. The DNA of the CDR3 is TGTGCCAGCAGTCCCCCCGCCTACGAGCAGTACTTC. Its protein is CASSPPAYEQYF.

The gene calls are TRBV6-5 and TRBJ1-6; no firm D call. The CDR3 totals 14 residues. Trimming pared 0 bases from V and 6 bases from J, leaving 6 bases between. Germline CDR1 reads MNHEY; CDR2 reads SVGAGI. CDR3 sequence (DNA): TGTGCCAGCAGTTACTCGGCCTTTAATTCACCCCTCCACTTT. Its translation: CASSYSAFNSPLHF.

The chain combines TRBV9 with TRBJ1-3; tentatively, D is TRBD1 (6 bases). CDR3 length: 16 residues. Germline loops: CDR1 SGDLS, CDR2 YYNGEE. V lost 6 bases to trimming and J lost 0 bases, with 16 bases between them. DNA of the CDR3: TGTGCCAGCAAGGCGGGGGGCTCAACCTCTGGAAACACCATATATTTT. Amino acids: CASKAGGSTSGNTIYF.

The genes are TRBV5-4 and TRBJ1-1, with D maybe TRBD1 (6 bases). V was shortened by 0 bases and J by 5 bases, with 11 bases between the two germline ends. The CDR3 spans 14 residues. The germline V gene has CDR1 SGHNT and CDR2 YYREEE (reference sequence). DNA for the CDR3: TGTGCCAGCAGCTTGGCCGGGGGGCATACTGAAGCTTTCTTT. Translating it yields CASSLAGGHTEAFF.

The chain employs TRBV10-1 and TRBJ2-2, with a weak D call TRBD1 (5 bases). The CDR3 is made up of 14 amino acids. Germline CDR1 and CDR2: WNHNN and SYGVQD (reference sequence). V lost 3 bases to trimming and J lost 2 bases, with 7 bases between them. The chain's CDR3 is CASSDRANTGELFF. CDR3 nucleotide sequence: TGCGCCAGCAGTGACAGGGCTAACACCGGGGAGCTGTTTTTT.